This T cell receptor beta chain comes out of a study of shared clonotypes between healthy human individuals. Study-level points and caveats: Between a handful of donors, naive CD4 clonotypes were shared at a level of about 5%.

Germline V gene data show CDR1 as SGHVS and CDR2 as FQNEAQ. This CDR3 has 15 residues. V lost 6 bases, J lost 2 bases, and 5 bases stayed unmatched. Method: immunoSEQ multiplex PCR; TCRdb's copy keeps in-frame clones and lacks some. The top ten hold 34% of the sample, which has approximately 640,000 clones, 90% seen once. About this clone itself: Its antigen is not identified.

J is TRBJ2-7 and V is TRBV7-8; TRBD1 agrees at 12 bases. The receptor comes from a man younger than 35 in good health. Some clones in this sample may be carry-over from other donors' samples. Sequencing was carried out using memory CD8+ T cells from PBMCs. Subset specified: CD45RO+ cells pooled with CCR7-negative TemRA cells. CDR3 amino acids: CASRGGTGGPYEQYF. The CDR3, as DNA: TGTGCCAGCAGGGGAGGGACAGGGGGCCCCTACGAGCAGTACTTC.